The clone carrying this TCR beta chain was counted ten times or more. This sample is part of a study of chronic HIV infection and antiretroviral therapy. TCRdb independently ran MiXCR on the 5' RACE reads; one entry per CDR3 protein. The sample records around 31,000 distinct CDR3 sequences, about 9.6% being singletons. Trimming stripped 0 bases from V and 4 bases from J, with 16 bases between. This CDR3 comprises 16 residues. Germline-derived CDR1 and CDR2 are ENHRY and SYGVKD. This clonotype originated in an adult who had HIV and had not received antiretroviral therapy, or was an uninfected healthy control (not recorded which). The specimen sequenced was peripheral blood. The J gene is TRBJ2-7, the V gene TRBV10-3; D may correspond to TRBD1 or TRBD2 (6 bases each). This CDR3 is CAISESEGGLSYEQYF. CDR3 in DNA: TGTGCCATCAGTGAGTCAGAAGGGGGGCTTTCGTACGAGCAGTACTTC.